The rows below give T cell receptor beta chains drawn from one sample of a study of blood T cell repertoires in COVID-19. Data came from immunoSEQ multiplex PCR; TCRdb stores just in-frame clones and leaves some out. The sample has roughly 300,000 clones, less than 85% seen once. Sequencing input: peripheral blood. The receptors here all came from a human donor with COVID-19, enrolled during active disease. The donor label of this sample is uncertain. Each CDR3 is given with its conserved first and last residue. Each record gives: V gene, CDR3 length, J gene, D gene, clone size, CDR3 protein, CDR3 DNA. A D gene is named only where the DNA matches it firmly. The size entry is marked missing in some rows and otherwise reads once, few, many or a size class.

V: TRBV7-3; length: 16; J: TRBJ2-1; D: TRBD1; size: NA; CDR3: CASSLISGQVSNEQFF; DNA: TGTGCCAGCAGCTTAATCTCGGGACAGGTATCCAATGAGCAGTTCTTC
V: TRBV5-8; length: 17; J: TRBJ2-1; D: TRBD2; size: NA; CDR3: CASSLGLAGTSYNEQFF; DNA: TGTGCCAGCAGCTTGGGACTAGCGGGGACCTCCTACAATGAGCAGTTCTTC
V: TRBV11-3; length: 15; J: TRBJ2-7; D: NA; size: NA; CDR3: CASSPDGGDPGEQYF; DNA: TGTGCCAGCAGCCCAGATGGTGGCGATCCGGGCGAGCAGTACTTC
V: TRBV18; length: 15; J: TRBJ2-4; D: NA; size: NA; CDR3: CASSPPDSPRDIQYF; DNA: TGTGCCAGCTCACCGCCGGACAGCCCCAGGGACATTCAGTACTTC
V: TRBV5-1; length: 13; J: TRBJ1-1; D: NA; size: NA; CDR3: CASSMTLYTEAFF; DNA: TGCGCCAGCAGCATGACACTCTACACTGAAGCTTTCTTT
V: TRBV7-3; length: 14; J: TRBJ2-2; D: NA; size: NA; CDR3: CASSPAGGTGELFF; DNA: TGTGCCAGCAGCCCAGCAGGAGGCACCGGGGAGCTGTTTTTT
V: TRBV30; length: 14; J: TRBJ1-4; D: NA; size: NA; CDR3: CAWSAGGTNEKLFF; DNA: TGTGCCTGGAGTGCGGGGGGTACTAATGAAAAACTGTTTTTT
V: TRBV5-6; length: 12; J: TRBJ2-7; D: NA; size: NA; CDR3: CASSVVGDEQYF; DNA: TGTGCCAGCAGCGTGGTAGGGGACGAGCAGTACTTC
V: TRBV3-1/TRBV3-2; length: 15; J: TRBJ2-7; D: TRBD2; size: once; CDR3: CASSQDPAGAREQYF; DNA: TGTGCCAGCAGCCAAGACCCAGCGGGAGCGCGAGAGCAGTACTTC
V: TRBV27; length: 15; J: TRBJ2-7; D: TRBD2; size: NA; CDR3: CASSPPGTSGMKQYF; DNA: TGTGCCAGCAGCCCCCCCGGGACTAGCGGGATGAAGCAGTACTTC
V: TRBV7-9; length: 14; J: TRBJ2-1; D: TRBD2; size: NA; CDR3: CATHRLAGGNEQFF; DNA: TGTGCCACCCACCGACTAGCGGGAGGGAATGAGCAGTTCTTC
V: TRBV25-1; length: 17; J: TRBJ1-5; D: TRBD1; size: NA; CDR3: CASSSGTGGPSNQPQHF; DNA: TGTGCCAGCAGCTCCGGGACAGGGGGCCCGAGCAATCAGCCCCAGCATTTT
V: TRBV19; length: 15; J: TRBJ1-5; D: NA; size: NA; CDR3: CASSNFWGPNQPQHF; DNA: TGTGCCAGTAGTAATTTTTGGGGGCCTAATCAGCCCCAGCATTTT
V: TRBV30; length: 14; J: TRBJ1-1; D: TRBD1; size: NA; CDR3: CAWDPGGVHTEAFF; DNA: TGTGCCTGGGATCCAGGGGGCGTCCACACTGAAGCTTTCTTT
V: TRBV3-1/TRBV3-2; length: 14; J: TRBJ1-1; D: NA; size: NA; CDR3: CASSQEAGRTEAFF; DNA: TGTGCCAGCAGCCAAGAGGCAGGGAGGACTGAAGCTTTCTTT
V: TRBV7-2; length: 14; J: TRBJ1-1; D: TRBD1; size: many; CDR3: CASSSQGPGTEAFF; DNA: TGTGCCAGCAGCTCACAGGGGCCGGGGACTGAAGCTTTCTTT
V: TRBV28; length: 16; J: TRBJ1-1; D: NA; size: NA; CDR3: CASTRSGSGGNTEAFF; DNA: TGTGCCAGCACTCGTTCGGGGTCCGGGGGGAACACTGAAGCTTTCTTT
V: TRBV5-6; length: 15; J: TRBJ1-6; D: TRBD1; size: NA; CDR3: CASSPTGTDNSPLHF; DNA: TGTGCCAGCAGCCCCACCGGGACAGATAATTCACCCCTCCACTTT
V: TRBV5-6; length: 13; J: TRBJ1-1; D: NA; size: NA; CDR3: CASSLVQGSEAFF; DNA: TGTGCCAGCAGCTTGGTTCAGGGCTCTGAAGCTTTCTTT
V: TRBV11-2; length: 16; J: TRBJ1-1; D: TRBD1; size: NA; CDR3: CASSLIRGTGGLEAFF; DNA: TGTGCCAGCAGCCTGATAAGGGGGACAGGGGGTCTTGAAGCTTTCTTT
V: TRBV9; length: 14; J: TRBJ1-1; D: NA; size: once; CDR3: CASSPHFRTDEAFF; DNA: TGTGCCAGCAGCCCCCACTTTAGGACAGATGAAGCTTTCTTT
V: TRBV28; length: 15; J: TRBJ1-4; D: NA; size: NA; CDR3: CASSLPRGGSEKLFF; DNA: TGTGCCAGCAGTTTACCCAGGGGAGGGAGTGAAAAACTGTTTTTT
V: TRBV19; length: 15; J: TRBJ1-3; D: NA; size: once; CDR3: CASSIRESSGNTIYF; DNA: TGTGCCAGTAGTATTCGCGAGAGCTCTGGAAACACCATATATTTT
V: TRBV7-9; length: 15; J: TRBJ2-3; D: TRBD2; size: once; CDR3: CASSFRGGGTDTQYF; DNA: TGTGCCAGCAGCTTCCGTGGGGGGGGTACAGATACGCAGTATTTT
V: TRBV7-2; length: 16; J: TRBJ2-3; D: NA; size: NA; CDR3: CASSLGNRGGADTQYF; DNA: TGTGCCAGCAGCTTGGGGAACAGGGGAGGAGCAGATACGCAGTATTTT
V: TRBV19; length: 18; J: TRBJ2-1; D: TRBD2; size: NA; CDR3: CASSRSLLTGGYYNEQFF; DNA: TGTGCCAGTAGTCGCTCTTTACTTACGGGAGGTTACTACAATGAGCAGTTCTTC
V: TRBV5-1; length: 14; J: TRBJ2-3; D: NA; size: NA; CDR3: CASSLGAIRDTQYF; DNA: TGCGCCAGCAGCTTGGGGGCAATAAGGGATACGCAGTATTTT
V: TRBV6-1; length: 14; J: TRBJ1-2; D: NA; size: NA; CDR3: CASSDGGQIYGYTF; DNA: TGTGCCAGCAGTGACGGAGGACAGATCTATGGCTACACCTTC
V: TRBV6-5; length: 16; J: TRBJ2-1; D: NA; size: NA; CDR3: CASSYRSVSSYNEQFF; DNA: TGTGCCAGCAGTTACCGGAGCGTTAGCTCCTACAATGAGCAGTTCTTC
V: TRBV29-1; length: 14; J: TRBJ2-6; D: NA; size: few; CDR3: CSVFQASGANVLTF; DNA: TGCAGCGTTTTCCAAGCCTCTGGGGCCAACGTCCTGACTTTC
V: TRBV5-1; length: 14; J: TRBJ1-4; D: TRBD1; size: once; CDR3: CASSDRATNEKLFF; DNA: TGCGCCAGCTCGGACAGGGCGACTAATGAAAAACTGTTTTTT